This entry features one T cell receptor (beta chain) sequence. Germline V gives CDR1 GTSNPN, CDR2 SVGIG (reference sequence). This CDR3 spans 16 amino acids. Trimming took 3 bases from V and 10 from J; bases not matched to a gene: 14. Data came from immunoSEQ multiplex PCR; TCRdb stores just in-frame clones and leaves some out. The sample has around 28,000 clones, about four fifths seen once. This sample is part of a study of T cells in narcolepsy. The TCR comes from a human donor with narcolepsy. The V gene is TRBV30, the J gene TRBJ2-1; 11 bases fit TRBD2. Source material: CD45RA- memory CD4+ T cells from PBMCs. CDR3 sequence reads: CAWRSTGTSGGREQFF. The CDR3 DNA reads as TGTGCCTGGAGGTCCACCGGGACTAGCGGCGGACGAGAGCAGTTCTTC. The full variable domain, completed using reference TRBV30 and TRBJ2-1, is SQTIHQWPATLVQPVGSPLSLECTVEGTSNPNLYWYRQAAGRGLQLLFYSVGIGQISSEVPQNLSASRPQDRQFILSSKKLLLSDSGFYLCAWRSTGTSGGREQFFGPGTRLTVL.